Presented here are 3 T cell receptor beta chains from one specimen sequenced in a study of shared clonotypes between healthy human individuals. Sequencing was performed with immunoSEQ multiplex PCR; in TCRdb, only in-frame clones are kept and a portion is missing. This table has 2 million to 3 million clones, approximately 93% appearing once. The sample comprised naive CD4+ T cells from PBMCs. Subset indicated: CD45RA+ positively selected. The receptors were gathered from a man younger than 30 in good health. Some clones in this sample may be carry-over from other donors' samples.

This chain links TRBV25-1 with TRBJ2-3; TRBD1 might be the D (6 bases). Trimming left V 1 base short and J 3 bases short, with 14 bases between. Germline V gives CDR1 MGHDK, CDR2 SYGVNS. This CDR3 spans 16 amino acids. The CDR3 region has the DNA TGTGCCAGCAGTGAATTGGCCCTGACAGGTACAGATACGCAGTATTTT. Its translation is CASSELALTGTDTQYF. The whole variable domain, remainder taken from reference TRBV25-1 and TRBJ2-3, is EADIYQTPRYLVIGTGKKITLECSQTMGHDKMYWYQQDPGMELHLIHYSYGVNSTEKGDLSSESTVSRIRTEHFPLTLESARPSHTSQYLCASSELALTGTDTQYFGPGTRLTVL.

This rearrangement joins TRBV11-2 to TRBJ1-6; D unresolved. The germline CDR1 and CDR2 sequences are SGHAT and FQNNGV. The V end lost 5 bases, the J end lost 0 bases, and 2 bases lay between the germline ends. The CDR3 runs 13 residues. This CDR3 reads CASSGSYNSPLHF. The CDR3 DNA reads as TGTGCCAGCAGCGGCTCCTATAATTCACCCCTCCACTTT.

The rearrangement joins TRBV6-1 to TRBJ2-2; possibly TRBD1 for D (6 bases). Germline V gives CDR1 MNHNS, CDR2 SASEGT. CDR3 length: 16 residues. V gave up 4 bases and J gave up 4 bases, with 16 bases separating them. This chain's CDR3 is CASSGNRARITGELFF. CDR3 coding DNA: TGTGCCAGCAGTGGGAACAGGGCAAGGATCACCGGGGAGCTGTTTTTT.